This record looks at one TCR beta chain sequence and its context. Its antigen is currently not known. Base qualities are not provided; no much larger clone lies one nucleotide away. This sample was included in a study of OX40 agonist ivuxolimab in advanced cancers. For the study in its entirety: The costimulatory receptor OX40 (CD134) was targeted by ivuxolimab, a fully human IgG2 agonistic monoclonal antibody. Prior anti-PD-1, anti-PD-L1 or anti-CTLA-4 therapy was permitted, and approximately 42% of dose-escalation patients had received checkpoint inhibitors. Partial responses occurred in three dose-escalation patients: two with cutaneous melanoma and one with hepatocellular carcinoma. Intravenous ivuxolimab was administered to patients every 2 weeks at six dose levels: 0.01, 0.1, 0.3, 1.5, 3 and 10 mg/kg. Among the approximately 50 dose-escalation patients, around 19 had hepatocellular carcinoma, roughly 15 melanoma, 9 renal cell carcinoma and 9 head and neck cancer. Peripheral TCRbeta sequencing aimed to test whether ivuxolimab altered TCR sequence diversity and caused clonal T-cell expansion. The paper reports the monotherapy dose-escalation portion (N ≈ 50 patients) of the phase I ivuxolimab trial. A male proportion of roughly 80% and a mean age of about 60 years, ranging from about 23 to 90, were recorded for the dose-escalation cohort. Here is what the overall study found, with its caveats: After ivuxolimab, CD8+ T cells had more expanded clones than CD4+ T cells on average. The antigen specificity of the peripheral T cells that underwent clonal expansion was not determined. At doses of 0.1 to 3.0 mg/kg, clonal expansion of both CD4+ and CD8+ blood T cells was observed from baseline to week 6. In partial responders in the 0.1-3.0 mg/kg groups, normalized peripheral clonal expansion was found to be among the lowest, especially among CD8+ T cells. Low levels of normalized T-cell clonal expansion were also seen in some nonresponding patients.

For sequencing of the TCRbeta CDR3 region, genomic DNA was extracted from the sorted cells. The immunoSEQ Assay was used for sequencing of TCRbeta CDR3 regions. TCRdb obtained this table from immuneACCESS and retained in-frame rearrangements with V and J assigned. These tables miss some clones; where compared with another copy, unresolved V genes account for less than half of the shortfall, and the remainder is unexplained. Across this sample there are some 100,000 clones, with around 89% seen only once. The ten largest make up around 0.16% of the sample. Patients with autoimmune disease history or receiving systemic immunosuppression were excluded from the trial. Peripheral blood for TCR sequencing was drawn from every dose cohort at baseline, at cycle 4 day 1 and at cycle 7 day 1. The samples were taken from a phase I, first-in-human, multicenter, open-label dose-escalation trial of ivuxolimab. Adults with locally advanced or metastatic melanoma, renal cell carcinoma, hepatocellular carcinoma or head and neck squamous cell carcinoma were enrolled in the trial. Before TCR sequencing, CD4+ T cells and CD8+ T cells from peripheral blood were sorted into separate populations.

For CDR1 and CDR2, the germline V gene lists SGHNT and YENEEA. V loses 5 bases at its end and J loses 1 base; junction bases beyond the gene matches: 6. Spanning cysteine to phenylalanine, the CDR3 consists of 15 amino acids. The DNA shown is the 45-base CDR3, in frame from base 1. The sequence joins TRBV11-3 to TRBJ2-3, with TRBD1 identical over 7 junction bases. The source was CD4+ or CD8+ T cells sorted from blood, collected in a trial of the OX40 agonist ivuxolimab. The receptor comes from an adult with an advanced solid tumor such as melanoma, head and neck, liver or kidney cancer. CDR3 sequence: CASSPGQPGTDTQYF. The nucleotide sequence is TGTGCCAGCAGCCCGGGACAGCCGGGCACAGATACGCAGTATTTT.